These T cell receptor beta chains were read from a single sample in a study of T cell repertoires in cytomegalovirus infection. Their antigens remain unidentified. TCRdb called the reads again in MiXCR, with one record for every CDR3 protein. This sample has roughly 800,000 distinct CDR3 sequences; about 27% occur once, and the top ten carry 10% to 15%. The source material was cultured CD8+ T cells from PBMCs, sampled from culture after CMV antigen stimulation. The source of these receptors is a human donor in good health (CMV status not recorded). Some clones in this sample may be carry-over from other donors' samples. CDR3s include the opening cysteine and the closing phenylalanine or tryptophan. Fields, in order: CDR3 protein, J gene, V gene.

CASSQLGGGEAFF,TRBJ1-1,TRBV4-3
CASSPPGGYEQYF,TRBJ2-7,TRBV7-8
CASSSIFDREKLFF,TRBJ1-4,TRBV19
CASSPAGWDTEAFF,TRBJ1-1,TRBV5-1
CASGWYSTDTQYF,TRBJ2-3,TRBV12-5
CASSLTQSSYNSPLHF,TRBJ1-6,TRBV12-3/TRBV12-4
CASSREGTEAFF,TRBJ1-1,TRBV7-9
CAITGTGSTDTQYF,TRBJ2-3,TRBV10-3
CSAGQGSSYNEQFF,TRBJ2-1,TRBV29-1
CATSISWDTNYGYTF,TRBJ1-2,TRBV2
CAMASEKLFF,TRBJ1-4,TRBV4-1
CASMTATNEKLFF,TRBJ1-4,TRBV12-3/TRBV12-4
CASSLGWTAYNEQFF,TRBJ2-1,TRBV12-3/TRBV12-4
CASSSAFGLTSFPGNTIYF,TRBJ1-3,TRBV7-9
CASSPPGTGYGGYTF,TRBJ1-2,TRBV7-9
CASSVDRVTETQYF,TRBJ2-5,TRBV28
CASSLRHTGELFF,TRBJ2-2,TRBV6-2/TRBV6-3
CAISAILGNPSYNEQFF,TRBJ2-1,TRBV10-3
CASSPPGWSRGYGYTF,TRBJ1-2,TRBV27
CASSLSGDGPTNYGYTF,TRBJ1-2,TRBV27
CASSRTSGETDTQYF,TRBJ2-3,TRBV7-9